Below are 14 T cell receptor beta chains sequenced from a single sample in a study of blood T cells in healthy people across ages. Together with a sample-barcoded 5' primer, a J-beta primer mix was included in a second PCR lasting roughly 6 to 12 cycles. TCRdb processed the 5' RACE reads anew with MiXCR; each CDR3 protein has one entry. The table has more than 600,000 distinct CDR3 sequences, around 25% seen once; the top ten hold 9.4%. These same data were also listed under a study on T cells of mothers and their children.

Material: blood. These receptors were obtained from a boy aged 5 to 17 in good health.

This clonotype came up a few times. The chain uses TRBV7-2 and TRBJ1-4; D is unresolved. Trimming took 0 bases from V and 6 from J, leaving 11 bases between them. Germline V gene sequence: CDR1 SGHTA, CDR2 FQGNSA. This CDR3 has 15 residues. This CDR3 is CASSLAGRRDEKLFF. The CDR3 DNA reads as TGTGCCAGCAGCTTAGCAGGCCGACGGGATGAAAAACTGTTTTTT.

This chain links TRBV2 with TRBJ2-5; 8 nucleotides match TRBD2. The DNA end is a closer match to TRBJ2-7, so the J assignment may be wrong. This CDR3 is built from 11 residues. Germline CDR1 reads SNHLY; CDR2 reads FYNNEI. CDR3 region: CVPRGGYEQYF. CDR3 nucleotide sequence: TGTGTCCCTCGGGGGGGATACGAGCAGTACTTC.

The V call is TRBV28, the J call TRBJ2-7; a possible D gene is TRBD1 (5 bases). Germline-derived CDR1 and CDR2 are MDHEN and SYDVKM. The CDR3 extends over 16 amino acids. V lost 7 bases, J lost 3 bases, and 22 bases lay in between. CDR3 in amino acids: CASILNGNAGIYEQYF. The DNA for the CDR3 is TGTGCCAGCATCTTAAATGGTAACGCAGGGATCTACGAGCAGTACTTC.

CDR3 region: CASSNWDRDNGYTF. CDR3 in DNA: TGTGCCAGCAGCAATTGGGACAGGGATAATGGCTACACCTTC. The gene calls are TRBV3-1 and TRBJ1-2, with 9 bases that match TRBD1. This CDR3 comprises 14 residues. CDR1 and CDR2 (germline): LGHDT, YNNKEL (reference sequence). Trimming at V came to 5 bases and at J to 6 bases, leaving 7 bases not matched to a gene.

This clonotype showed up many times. This CDR3 reads CASSLGYQPDYTF. The CDR3 DNA reads TGTGCCAGCAGTTTGGGGTATCAACCCGACTACACCTTC. The rearrangement links TRBV12-3 or TRBV12-4 to TRBJ1-2; no clear D. This CDR3 is built from 13 residues. Trimming cost V 3 bases and J 10 bases, with 15 bases left between them.

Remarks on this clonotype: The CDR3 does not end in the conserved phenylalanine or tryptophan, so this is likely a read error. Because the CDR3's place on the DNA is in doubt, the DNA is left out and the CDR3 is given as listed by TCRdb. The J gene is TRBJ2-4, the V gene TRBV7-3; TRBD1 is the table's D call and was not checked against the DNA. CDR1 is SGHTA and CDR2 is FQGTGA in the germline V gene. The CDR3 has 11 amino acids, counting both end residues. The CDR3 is CASSLIYRGNI.

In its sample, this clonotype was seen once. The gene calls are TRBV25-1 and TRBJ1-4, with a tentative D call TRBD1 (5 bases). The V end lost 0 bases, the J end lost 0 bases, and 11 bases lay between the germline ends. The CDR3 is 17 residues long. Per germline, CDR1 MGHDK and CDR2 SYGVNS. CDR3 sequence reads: CASSEYPSTATNEKLFF. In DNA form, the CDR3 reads TGTGCCAGCAGTGAATATCCATCGACAGCAACTAATGAAAAACTGTTTTTT.

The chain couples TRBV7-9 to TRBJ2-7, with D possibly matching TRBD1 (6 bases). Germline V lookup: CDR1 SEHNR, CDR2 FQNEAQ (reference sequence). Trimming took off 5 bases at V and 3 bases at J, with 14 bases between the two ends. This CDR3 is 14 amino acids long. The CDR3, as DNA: TGTGCCAGCAGCCCCGGGACACTACGCTACGAGCAGTACTTC. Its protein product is CASSPGTLRYEQYF.

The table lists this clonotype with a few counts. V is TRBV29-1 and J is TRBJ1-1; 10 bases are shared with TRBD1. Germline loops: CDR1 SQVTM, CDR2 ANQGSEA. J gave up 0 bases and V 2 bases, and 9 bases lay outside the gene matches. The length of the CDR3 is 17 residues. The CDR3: CSVEIMGQGRLNTEAFF. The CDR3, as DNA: TGCAGCGTTGAAATTATGGGACAGGGGAGGCTGAACACTGAAGCTTTCTTT.

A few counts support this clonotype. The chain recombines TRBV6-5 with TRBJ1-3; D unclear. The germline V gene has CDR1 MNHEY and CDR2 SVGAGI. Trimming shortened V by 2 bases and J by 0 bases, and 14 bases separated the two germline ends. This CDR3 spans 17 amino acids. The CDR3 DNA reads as TGTGCCAGCAGTTACATCGGGCAGCAGCTCTCTGGAAACACCATATATTTT. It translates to CASSYIGQQLSGNTIYF.

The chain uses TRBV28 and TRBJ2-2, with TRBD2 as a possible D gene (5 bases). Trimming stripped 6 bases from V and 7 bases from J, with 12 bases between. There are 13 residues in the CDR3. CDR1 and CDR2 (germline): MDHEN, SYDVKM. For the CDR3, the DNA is TGTGCCAGCAGCCTCTCGGGGATCGGGGAGCTGTTTTTT. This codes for CASSLSGIGELFF.

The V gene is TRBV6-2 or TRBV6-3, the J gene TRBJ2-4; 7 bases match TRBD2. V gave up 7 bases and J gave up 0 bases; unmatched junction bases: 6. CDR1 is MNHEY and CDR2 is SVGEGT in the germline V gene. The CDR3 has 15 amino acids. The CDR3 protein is CASTKRGQAKNIQYF. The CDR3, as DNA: TGTGCCAGCACCAAGCGGGGCCAAGCCAAAAACATTCAGTACTTC.

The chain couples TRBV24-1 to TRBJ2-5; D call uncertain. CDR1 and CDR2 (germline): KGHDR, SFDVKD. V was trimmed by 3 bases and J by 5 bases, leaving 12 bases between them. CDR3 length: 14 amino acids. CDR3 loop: CATSDNLDIETQYF. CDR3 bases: TGTGCCACCAGTGATAATCTGGATATCGAGACCCAGTACTTC.

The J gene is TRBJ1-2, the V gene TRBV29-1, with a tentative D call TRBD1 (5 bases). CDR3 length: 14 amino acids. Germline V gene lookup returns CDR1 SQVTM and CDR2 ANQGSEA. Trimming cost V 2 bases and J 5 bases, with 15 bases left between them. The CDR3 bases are TGCAGCGTTGAACCCAGGGATGAATGGTATGGCTACACCTTC. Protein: CSVEPRDEWYGYTF.